This T cell receptor beta chain was identified during a study of blood T cell repertoires in COVID-19. The protocol was immunoSEQ multiplex PCR, while the TCRdb copy is restricted to in-frame clones and leaves out a portion. The repertoire holds hundreds of thousands of clones, 89% seen once, with approximately 8.8% in the top ten. Trimming at V came to 3 bases and at J to 6 bases, leaving 8 bases not matched to a gene. CDR3 size: 14 residues. Germline assignment: CDR1 LGHDT and CDR2 YNNKEL (reference sequence). The sample consisted of PBMCs or T cells enriched from blood (not recorded which). The rearrangement joins TRBV3-1 (or the pseudogene TRBV3-2) to TRBJ2-7, with 7 bases lining up with TRBD1. This receptor was obtained from a woman between 40 and 55 years old who had recovered from COVID-19. The DNA of the CDR3 is TGTGCCAGCAGCCAGGAAGACAGGGTCGGCGAGCAGTACTTC. It encodes CASSQEDRVGEQYF.